The 9 T cell receptor beta chains below all came from one sample that was sequenced in a study of early T cells in non-severe SARS-CoV-2 infection. TCRdb re-called the 5' RACE reads through MiXCR, storing one row per CDR3 protein. The repertoire has some 24,000 distinct CDR3 sequences, more than 3.5% of them found once; the top ten carry approximately 14%. The sequenced sample was whole blood. These receptors were obtained from an adult who was a healthcare worker with PCR-confirmed SARS-CoV-2 infection or an uninfected control (not recorded which).

The chain recombines TRBV7-2 with TRBJ2-7; TRBD2 might be the D (5 bases). This CDR3 spans 14 amino acids. Germline values: CDR1 SGHTA, CDR2 FQGNSA. Trimming took 5 bases from V and 6 from J, leaving 17 bases between them. This CDR3 is CASSPPSGVREQYF. The CDR3 nucleotides read TGTGCCAGCAGCCCCCCCTCCGGGGTTCGCGAGCAGTACTTC.

This clonotype was seen at least ten times. The chain combines TRBV7-9 with TRBJ1-6; D call uncertain. Trimming removed 3 bases from V and 7 bases from J, with 10 bases in between. This CDR3 contains 14 residues. From germline, CDR1 is SEHNR and CDR2 FQNEAQ (reference sequence). CDR3 nucleotides: TGTGCCAGCAGCTTTCAACAGAAAAATTCACCCCTCCACTTT. Translating gives CASSFQQKNSPLHF.

This clonotype was detected many times. The chain has TRBV10-2 and TRBJ2-7; no clear D gene. CDR1 and CDR2 (germline): WSHSY, SAAADI. Trimming took off 7 bases at V and 5 bases at J, with 18 bases between the two ends. The CDR3 runs to 14 residues. CDR3: CASTLDGRENEQYF. The CDR3 DNA reads as TGCGCCAGCACTCTCGATGGGCGCGAGAACGAGCAGTACTTC.

In its sample, this clonotype was seen many times. The CDR3 region is CASSFFGTGTEAFF. In nucleotides, the CDR3 is TGTGCCAGCAGTTTCTTCGGGACAGGGACTGAAGCTTTCTTT. The J gene is TRBJ1-1, the V gene TRBV28; 9 bases are shared with TRBD1. The CDR3 is 14 amino acids. CDR1 and CDR2 (germline): MDHEN, SYDVKM. The trim removed 3 bases at V and 5 bases at J, leaving 4 bases unmatched.

This clonotype occurred a few times. The chain joins TRBV28 to TRBJ2-3, with 8 bases matching TRBD2. V dropped 6 bases and J dropped 9; count of bases not matched to a gene: 11. This CDR3 contains 14 residues. Germline CDR1 MDHEN, CDR2 SYDVKM. CDR3 nucleotide sequence: TGTGCCAGCAGCCTAACCAGCGGGAGTATAACGCAGTATTTT. This sequence encodes CASSLTSGSITQYF. The whole variable domain, filled in from reference TRBV28 and TRBJ2-3, reads DVKVTQSSRYLVKRTGEKVFLECVQDMDHENMFWYRQDPGLGLRLIYFSYDVKMKEKGDIPEGYSVSREKKERFSLILESASTNQTSMYLCASSLTSGSITQYFGPGTRLTVL.

With regard to this clonotype: A much larger clone differs from this one at a single base, so this may be a read error. J is TRBJ1-2 and V is TRBV29-1; tentatively, D is TRBD1 (5 bases). The CDR3 has 14 residues. Deletions cut 3 bases from V and 2 bases from J, with 13 bases between. Germline V gene lookup returns CDR1 SQVTM and CDR2 ANQGSEA. The CDR3: CSVDCGGGNYGYTF. The CDR3 DNA is TGCAGCGTTGATTGCGGGGGAGGAAACTATGGCTACACCTTC.

In this sample, this clonotype turned up many times. This chain links TRBV20-1 with TRBJ2-7, with 7 positions matching TRBD1. V was pared by 6 bases and J by 0 bases, with 8 bases of the junction left unmatched. Germline V gene data show CDR1 as DFQATT and CDR2 as SNEGSKA (reference sequence). The CDR3 spans 14 residues. Written as DNA, the CDR3 is TGCAGTGCCAATTCCCGGACAGGCTCCTACGAGCAGTACTTC. Its translation: CSANSRTGSYEQYF.

This clonotype was counted ten times or more. One end of the junction is discordant with germline, which a read error may explain. This chain links TRBV7-7 with TRBJ2-2; 9 bases line up with TRBD2. Germline values: CDR1 SSHAT, CDR2 FNYEAQ (reference sequence). This CDR3 contains 14 residues. CDR3 nucleotides: TGTGCTAGCAGCTTTAGCGGGAGCACCGGGGAGCTGTTTTTT. This gives the protein CASSFSGSTGELFF.

This clonotype was observed a few times. A much larger clone differs from this one at a single base, so this may be a read error. The V call is TRBV18, the J call TRBJ2-5; D may be TRBD1 or TRBD2 (6 bases each). CDR3 length: 16 residues. Germline V CDR1 and CDR2: KGHSH, LQKENI. The CDR3 is CASSPPDGGRPETRYF. As DNA, the CDR3 is TGTGCCAGCTCACCACCGGATGGGGGGCGCCCAGAGACCCGGTACTTC.